Sequencing of this T cell receptor (beta chain) was carried out in a study of cytomegalovirus exposure and HLA in healthy donors. The overall study: An earlier analysis identified under 130 million unique TCR beta sequences in about 200 million T cells. Study-wide results and caveats: Donors belonging to an Asian-associated ancestry cluster reportedly showed fewer N-insertions in productive TCRs than the roughly 670-donor mean, according to what a later analysis found.

Notes on this clone: Its antigen is as yet unknown.

It was healthy bone marrow donors who served as donors. The PCR had 60 Vbeta and 13 Jbeta primers. Assay used: immunoSEQ multiplex PCR; TCRdb lists only in-frame clones, some missing. The sample includes approximately 140,000 clones, just under 75% of them seen just once. Material for sequencing was PBMCs. This clonotype originated in a woman between 18 and 29 years old in good health and CMV-seronegative.

The CDR3 protein is CASSFSGVSNEQFF. The CDR3 DNA is TGTGCCAGCAGCTTTAGCGGGGTTTCCAATGAGCAGTTCTTC. The rearrangement joins TRBV11-3 to TRBJ2-1; 8 bases map to TRBD2. Trimming cost V 3 bases and J 6 bases; bases outside gene matches: 4. Germline V gene lookup returns CDR1 SGHNT and CDR2 YENEEA. This CDR3 is built from 14 residues.